The 9 T cell receptor beta chains below all came from one sample that was sequenced in a study. MiXCR, run by TCRdb on the 5' RACE reads, gives a single entry per CDR3 protein. The repertoire consists of over 50,000 distinct CDR3 sequences, with approximately 29% occurring once and the leading ten covering roughly 2.5%. Sequencing was carried out using tumor-infiltrating naive CD4+ T cells sorted from the breast tumor. Subset denoted: naive CD4+ T cells, CD4+CD45RA+CD25-. These receptors came from a female donor with breast cancer.

V and J are TRBV10-3 and TRBJ1-1; D is possibly TRBD1 (6 bases). The germline V gene has CDR1 ENHRY and CDR2 SYGVKD. Trimming removed 0 bases at V and 4 bases at J, with 15 bases between. This CDR3 contains 16 residues. The CDR3 sequence: CAISESGQGFATEAFF. DNA for the CDR3: TGTGCCATCAGTGAGTCTGGCCAGGGGTTCGCCACTGAAGCTTTCTTT.

The chain has TRBV27 and TRBJ2-3; D not resolved. The germline V and J ends were trimmed by 0 bases and 4 bases, with 8 bases remaining between them. The CDR3 has 14 residues. The germline gives CDR1 MNHEY, CDR2 SMNVEV (reference sequence). CDR3 amino acids: CASSLSLYADTQYF. DNA of the CDR3: TGTGCCAGCAGTTTATCCTTATACGCAGATACGCAGTATTTT.

The chain carries TRBV20-1 and TRBJ1-1; D remains ambiguous. In germline, CDR1 is DFQATT, CDR2 SNEGSKA (reference sequence). The germline V and J ends were trimmed by 0 bases and 6 bases, with 14 bases remaining between them. The length of the CDR3 is 14 residues. As DNA, the CDR3 is TGCAGTGCTAGAGATCAGGAGGGTTTCCCTGAAGCTTTCTTT. Translated: CSARDQEGFPEAFF.

V and J are TRBV5-1 and TRBJ2-3, with 7 bases fitting TRBD1. J gave up 1 base and V 4 bases, and 3 bases lay outside the gene matches. Looked up from germline, CDR1 is SGHRS and CDR2 is YFSETQ. The CDR3 consists of 14 residues. CDR3 in amino acids: CASSGGQGTDTQYF. Written as DNA, the CDR3 is TGCGCCAGCAGCGGCGGACAGGGCACAGATACGCAGTATTTT.

This clonotype was counted a few times. This chain joins TRBV20-1 and TRBJ1-5; 9 bases map to TRBD1. The CDR3 covers 16 residues. J gave up 1 base and V 5 bases, and 9 bases lay outside the gene matches. Germline values: CDR1 DFQATT, CDR2 SNEGSKA (reference sequence). This CDR3 is CSARDRVRGSNQPQHF. The CDR3 DNA reads as TGCAGTGCTCGGGACAGGGTAAGGGGGAGCAATCAGCCCCAGCATTTT.

This chain links TRBV7-2 with TRBJ2-1; 10 bases agree with TRBD2. The CDR3 is made up of 13 amino acids. The V gene end was trimmed by 3 bases and the J gene end by 14 bases; junction bases not matched to a gene: 7. Germline assignment: CDR1 SGHTA and CDR2 FQGNSA. CDR3 coding DNA: TGTGCCAGCAGCTTTCCCCGTAGCGGGGGGAAGTTCTTC. It is translated as CASSFPRSGGKFF.

This clonotype showed up just once. This clone may be a read error of a much larger clone one base away. This is likely a read error, given that the CDR3 carries no conserved phenylalanine or tryptophan at its end. J is TRBJ1-1 and V is TRBV6-6; D unresolved. This CDR3 is built from 13 residues. Germline-derived CDR1 and CDR2 are MNHNY and SVGAGI (reference sequence). Trimming took 7 bases from V and 1 from J, leaving 10 bases between them. CDR3 in amino acids: CASTQSWNTEAFV. DNA for the CDR3: TGTGCCAGCACCCAAAGCTGGAACACTGAAGCTTTCGTT.

The table lists this clonotype with a few counts. The chain is built from TRBV4-2 and TRBJ2-1; D may match TRBD1 or TRBD2 (6 bases each). From germline, CDR1 is LGHNA and CDR2 YNFKEQ. CDR3 length: 13 amino acids. The V gene lost 4 bases and the J gene lost 10 bases, with 14 bases spanning the gap. CDR3 nucleotides: TGTGCCAGCAGCCTGGCAGGGGCGGGGGAGCAGTTCTTC. The encoded protein is CASSLAGAGEQFF.

This clonotype has just a few counts. This chain connects TRBV5-1 to TRBJ2-5, with D perhaps given as TRBD1 or TRBD2 (5 bases each). This CDR3 has 15 residues. V dropped 6 bases and J dropped 0 bases, with 15 bases sitting between them. CDR1 and CDR2 from the germline V gene are SGHRS and YFSETQ. The CDR3 nucleotides read TGCGCCAGCAACGGACTGGGGCTTAACCAAGAGACCCAGTACTTC. Translating gives CASNGLGLNQETQYF.